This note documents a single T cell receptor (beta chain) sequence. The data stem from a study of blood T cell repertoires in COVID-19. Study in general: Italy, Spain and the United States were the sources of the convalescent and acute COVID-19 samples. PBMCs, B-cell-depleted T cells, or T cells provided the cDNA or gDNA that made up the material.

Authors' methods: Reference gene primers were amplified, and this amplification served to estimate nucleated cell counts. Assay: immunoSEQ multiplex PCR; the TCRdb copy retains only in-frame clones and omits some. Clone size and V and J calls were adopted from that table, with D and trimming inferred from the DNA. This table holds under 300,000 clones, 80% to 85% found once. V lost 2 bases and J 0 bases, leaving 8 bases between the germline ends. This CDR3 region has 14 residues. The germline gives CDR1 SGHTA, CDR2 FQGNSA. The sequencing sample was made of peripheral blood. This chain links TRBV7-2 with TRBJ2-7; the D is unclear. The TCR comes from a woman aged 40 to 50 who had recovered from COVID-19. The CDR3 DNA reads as TGTGCCAGCAGCTTACAATACGGCTCCTACGAGCAGTACTTC. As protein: CASSLQYGSYEQYF.